This T cell receptor (beta chain) was documented in a study of neurological immune-mediated disorders. Per germline, CDR1 DFQATT and CDR2 SNEGSKA (reference sequence). The CDR3 extends over 11 amino acids. Sorted libraries were derived from about a million CD4+ or CD8+ T cells. The study, taken as a whole, reports: The greatest TCR clonal expansion appeared in HTLV-1-associated myelopathy and the smallest, falling below healthy controls, in multiple sclerosis.

This clonotype was detected many times. The antigen remains undetermined. A read error may account for a junction end that differs from germline. In each sequencing run, over 180 million TCR-beta sequences were generated from 15-18 subjects. Each CDR3 protein gets one entry after TCRdb re-called the 5' RACE reads with MiXCR. There are fewer than 40,000 distinct CDR3 sequences in the sample; about 4% occur only once, and nearly 25% lies in the top ten. The sequenced sample was CD4+ T cells from blood. The receptor comes from a woman in her forties in good health. V and J are TRBV20-1 and TRBJ2-7; D not resolved. The CDR3 is CSARDLGQEHF. In DNA form, the CDR3 reads TGCAGTGCTAGAGATCTGGGCCAAGAGCACTTC.